This T cell receptor (beta chain) was sequenced for a study of vaccination and CD4 T cells after COVID-19. Study summary: Timing of post-vaccine sample collection was a median about 70 days after dose two, with a range of 14 to 241.

Study-level findings and limits: SARS-CoV-2-reactive clonotype medians increased from about 20 to 38, not significantly.

Cultured CD4+ T-cell DNA underwent Oncomine TCR Beta short-read sequencing. TCRdb processed the PCR reads anew with MiXCR; each CDR3 protein has one entry. Here the sample spans 20,000 or so distinct CDR3 sequences, roughly 46% being singletons. Turning to this clonotype: The antigen is undetermined.

The CDR3 sequence is 14 residues long. Germline V lookup: CDR1 SQVTM, CDR2 ANQGSEA. V was pared by 7 bases and J by 4 bases, with 17 bases between. The sample's time point: late sampling 161 to 241 days after vaccination in three convalescent patients. The treatment is: 10-day PBMC culture with coronavirus spike peptide pools or control peptides (ViraFEST assay). This receptor was taken from a human donor who had recovered from COVID-19. This specimen was CD4+ T cells from blood, cultured in vitro, taken about 7 months after SARS-CoV-2 vaccination. This rearrangement joins TRBV29-1 to TRBJ2-1; perhaps D is TRBD1 or TRBD2 (6 bases each). The CDR3 region has the DNA TGCAGCGCCGGAGGAGGGGGAGGTTACAATGAGCAGTTCTTC. This translates into CSAGGGGGYNEQFF.